This entry is about one T cell receptor (beta chain). These data come from a study of OX40 agonist ivuxolimab in advanced cancers. Libraries were prepared by immunoSEQ multiplex PCR; TCRdb keeps only in-frame clonotypes and omits some of them. The sample consists of some 8,900 clones, about 74% of them appearing once. Germline V gives CDR1 LNHNV, CDR2 YYDKDF (reference sequence). V was shortened by 8 bases and J by 8 bases, with 13 bases between the two germline ends. The CDR3 consists of 12 residues. J is TRBJ2-1 and V is TRBV15, with a tentative D call TRBD2 (7 bases). The starting material was CD4+ or CD8+ T cells sorted from blood, obtained in a trial of the OX40 agonist ivuxolimab. This TCR was sampled from an adult with an advanced solid tumor such as melanoma, head and neck, liver or kidney cancer. CDR3 loop: CATGTGRDEQFF. The DNA for the CDR3 is TGTGCCACCGGTACAGGGAGGGATGAGCAGTTCTTC.